The sequence of this TCR beta chain was determined in a study of blood T cell repertoires in COVID-19. Trimming removed 4 bases from V and 2 bases from J; junction bases left unmatched: 7. Germline CDR1 is LGHDT and CDR2 is YNNKEL (reference sequence). The CDR3 loop spans 15 amino acids. How the authors handled the data: The authors estimated nucleated cell counts from reference gene primer amplification. This table comes from immunoSEQ multiplex PCR, and its TCRdb copy is limited to in-frame clones, with some not included. D and trimming come from the DNA, and the V and J calls and clone size come from that table. The table records a few hundred thousand clones, around four fifths of them present only once.

Material for sequencing was peripheral blood. The gene calls are TRBV3-1 (or the pseudogene TRBV3-2) and TRBJ2-5, with 7 bases fitting TRBD2. This clonotype was sampled from a woman between 50 and 59 years old with active or convalescent COVID-19. DNA for the CDR3: TGTGCCAGCAGCCCGGGGGGAGAGGGACAAGAGACCCAGTACTTC. This codes for CASSPGGEGQETQYF.